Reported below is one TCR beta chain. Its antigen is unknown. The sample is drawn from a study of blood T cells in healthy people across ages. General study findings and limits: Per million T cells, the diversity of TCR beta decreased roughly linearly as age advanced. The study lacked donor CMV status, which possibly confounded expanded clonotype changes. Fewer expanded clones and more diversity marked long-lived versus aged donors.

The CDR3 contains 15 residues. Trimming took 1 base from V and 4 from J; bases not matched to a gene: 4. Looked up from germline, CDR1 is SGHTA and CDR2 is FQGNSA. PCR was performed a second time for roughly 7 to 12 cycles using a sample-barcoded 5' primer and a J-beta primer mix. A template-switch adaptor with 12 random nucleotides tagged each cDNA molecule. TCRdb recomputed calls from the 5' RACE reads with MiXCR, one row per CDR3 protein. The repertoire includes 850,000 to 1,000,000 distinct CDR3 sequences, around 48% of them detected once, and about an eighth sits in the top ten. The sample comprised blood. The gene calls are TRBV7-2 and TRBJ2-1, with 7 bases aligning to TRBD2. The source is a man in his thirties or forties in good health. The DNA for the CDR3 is TGTGCCAGCAGCTTAGAGGTGGGGGGGTACAATGAGCAGTTCTTC. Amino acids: CASSLEVGGYNEQFF. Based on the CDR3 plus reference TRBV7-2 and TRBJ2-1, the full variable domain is GAGVSQSPSNKVTEKGKDVELRCDPISGHTALYWYRQSLGQGLEFLIYFQGNSAPDKSGLPSDRFSAERTGGSVSTLTIQRTQQEDSAVYLCASSLEVGGYNEQFFGPGTRLTVL.